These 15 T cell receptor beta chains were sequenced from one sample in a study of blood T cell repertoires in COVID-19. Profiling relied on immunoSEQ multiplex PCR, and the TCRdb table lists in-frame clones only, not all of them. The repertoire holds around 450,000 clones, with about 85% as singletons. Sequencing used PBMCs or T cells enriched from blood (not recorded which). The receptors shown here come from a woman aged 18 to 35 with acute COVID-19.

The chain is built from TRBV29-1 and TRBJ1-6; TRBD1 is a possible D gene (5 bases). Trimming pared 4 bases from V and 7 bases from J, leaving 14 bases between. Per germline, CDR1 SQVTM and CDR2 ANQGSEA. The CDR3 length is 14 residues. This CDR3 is CSVGTGDSNSPLHF. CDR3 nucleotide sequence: TGCAGCGTTGGGACGGGGGATTCAAATTCACCCCTCCACTTT.

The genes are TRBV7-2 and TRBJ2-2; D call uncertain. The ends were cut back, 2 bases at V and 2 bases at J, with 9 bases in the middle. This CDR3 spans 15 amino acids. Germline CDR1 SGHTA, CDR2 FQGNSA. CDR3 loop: CASSLNPGNTGELFF. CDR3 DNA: TGTGCCAGCAGCTTAAACCCAGGAAACACCGGGGAGCTGTTTTTT.

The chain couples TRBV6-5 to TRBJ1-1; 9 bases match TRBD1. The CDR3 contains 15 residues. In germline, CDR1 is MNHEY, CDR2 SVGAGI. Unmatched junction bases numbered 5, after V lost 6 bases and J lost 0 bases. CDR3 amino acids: CASRLDRGMNTEAFF. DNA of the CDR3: TGTGCCAGCAGACTGGACAGGGGAATGAACACTGAAGCTTTCTTT.

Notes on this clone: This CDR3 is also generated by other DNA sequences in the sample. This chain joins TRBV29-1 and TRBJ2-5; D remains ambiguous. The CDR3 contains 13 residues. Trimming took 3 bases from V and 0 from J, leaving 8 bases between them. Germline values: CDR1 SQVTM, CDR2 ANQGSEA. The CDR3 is CSVDPSYQETQYF. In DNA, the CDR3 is TGCAGCGTTGATCCGTCGTACCAAGAGACCCAGTACTTC.

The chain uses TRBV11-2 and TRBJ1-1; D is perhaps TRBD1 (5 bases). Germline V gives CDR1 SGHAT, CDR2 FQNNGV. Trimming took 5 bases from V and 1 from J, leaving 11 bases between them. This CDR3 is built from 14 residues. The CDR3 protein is CASSAGRRNTEAFF. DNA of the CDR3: TGTGCCAGCAGCGCAGGGAGGCGGAACACTGAAGCTTTCTTT.

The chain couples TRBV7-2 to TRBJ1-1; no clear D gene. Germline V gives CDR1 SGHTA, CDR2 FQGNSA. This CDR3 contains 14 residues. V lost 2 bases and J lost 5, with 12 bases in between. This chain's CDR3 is CASSLYLTETEAFF. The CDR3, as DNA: TGTGCCAGCAGCTTATATCTCACAGAAACTGAAGCTTTCTTT.

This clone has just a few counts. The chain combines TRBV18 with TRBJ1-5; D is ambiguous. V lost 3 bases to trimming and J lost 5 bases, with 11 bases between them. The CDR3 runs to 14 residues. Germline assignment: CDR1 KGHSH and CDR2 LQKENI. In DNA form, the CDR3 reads TGTGCCAGCTCACCCGGCAGGTCGGATCAGCCCCAGCATTTT. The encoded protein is CASSPGRSDQPQHF. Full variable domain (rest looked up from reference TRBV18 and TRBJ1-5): NAGVMQNPRHLVRRRGQEARLRCSPMKGHSHVYWYRQLPEEGLKFMVYLQKENIIDESGMPKERFSAEFPKEGPSILRIQQVVRGDSAAYFCASSPGRSDQPQHFGDGTRLSIL.

The CDR3 DNA is TGTGCCTGGAGTGTACACAGGGAGAATTCACCCCTCCACTTT. Translation gives CAWSVHRENSPLHF. The rearrangement joins TRBV30 to TRBJ1-6, with TRBD1 as a possible D gene (6 bases). Trimming shortened V by 0 bases and J by 7 bases, and 10 bases separated the two germline ends. The germline V gene has CDR1 GTSNPN and CDR2 SVGIG (reference sequence). This CDR3 has 14 amino acids. Using reference TRBV30 and TRBJ1-6 for the parts outside the CDR3, the full variable domain is SQTIHQWPATLVQPVGSPLSLECTVEGTSNPNLYWYRQAAGRGLQLLFYSVGIGQISSEVPQNLSASRPQDRQFILSSKKLLLSDSGFYLCAWSVHRENSPLHFGNGTRLTVT.

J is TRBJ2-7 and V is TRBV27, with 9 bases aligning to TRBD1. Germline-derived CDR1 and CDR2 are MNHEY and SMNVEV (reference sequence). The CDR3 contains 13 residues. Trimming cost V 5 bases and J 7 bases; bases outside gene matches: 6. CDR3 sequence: CASSRDRAGEQYF. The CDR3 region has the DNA TGTGCCAGCAGTCGGGACAGGGCCGGGGAGCAGTACTTC.

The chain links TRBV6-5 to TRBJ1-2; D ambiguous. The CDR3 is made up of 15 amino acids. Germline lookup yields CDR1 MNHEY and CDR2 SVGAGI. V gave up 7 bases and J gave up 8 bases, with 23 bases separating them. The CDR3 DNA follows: TGTGCCAGCAAGGAGAACGAGGGCCCGAGAGGCGGCTACACCTTC. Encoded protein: CASKENEGPRGGYTF.

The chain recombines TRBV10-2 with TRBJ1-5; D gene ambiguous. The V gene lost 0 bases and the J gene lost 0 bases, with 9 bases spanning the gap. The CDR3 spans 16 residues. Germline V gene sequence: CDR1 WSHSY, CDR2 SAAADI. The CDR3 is CASSESRASSNQPQHF. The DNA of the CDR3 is TGCGCCAGCAGTGAGTCGAGGGCTAGTAGCAATCAGCCCCAGCATTTT.

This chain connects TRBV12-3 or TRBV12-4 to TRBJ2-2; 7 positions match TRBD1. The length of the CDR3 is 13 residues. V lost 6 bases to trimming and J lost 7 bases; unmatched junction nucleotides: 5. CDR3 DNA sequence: TGTGCCAGCAGCCGACAGGGCGGCGGGGAGCTGTTTTTT. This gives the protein CASSRQGGGELFF.

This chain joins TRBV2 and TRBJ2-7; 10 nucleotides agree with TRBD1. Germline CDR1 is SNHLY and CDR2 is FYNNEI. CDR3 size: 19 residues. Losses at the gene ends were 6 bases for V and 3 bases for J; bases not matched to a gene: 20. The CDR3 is CASRERTDRGGESYYEQYF. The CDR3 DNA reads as TGTGCCAGCAGGGAACGAACGGACAGGGGGGGAGAGTCCTACTACGAGCAGTACTTC.

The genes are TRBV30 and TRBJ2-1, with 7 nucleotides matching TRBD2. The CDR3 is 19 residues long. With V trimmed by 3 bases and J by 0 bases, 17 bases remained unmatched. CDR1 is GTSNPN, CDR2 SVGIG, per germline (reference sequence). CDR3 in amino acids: CAWRPGLYTPKSSYNEQFF. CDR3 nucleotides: TGTGCCTGGAGGCCGGGACTATACACACCCAAGAGCTCCTACAATGAGCAGTTCTTC.

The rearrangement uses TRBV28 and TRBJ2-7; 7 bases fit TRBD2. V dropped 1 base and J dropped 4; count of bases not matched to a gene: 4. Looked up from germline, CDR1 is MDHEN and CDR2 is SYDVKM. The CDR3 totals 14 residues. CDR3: CASSLSAGVYEQYF. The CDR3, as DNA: TGTGCCAGCAGTTTATCTGCGGGAGTTTACGAGCAGTACTTC.